This T cell receptor (beta chain) was identified in a study of vaccination and CD4 T cells after COVID-19. CDR1 SEHNR and CDR2 FQNEAQ come from the germline V gene (reference sequence). CDR3 length equals 16 residues. V dropped 4 bases and J dropped 5; count of bases not matched to a gene: 13. Treatment reported: 10-day PBMC culture with coronavirus spike peptide pools or control peptides (ViraFEST assay). Turning to this clonotype: What it binds is not known.

Sequenced with the Oncomine TCR Beta short-read assay was DNA taken from cultured CD4+ T cells. In TCRdb, the PCR reads were re-called with MiXCR into one record per CDR3 protein. Counted here are 20,000 to 30,000 distinct CDR3 sequences, under 55% occurring once; the ten biggest clones make up approximately 7.6%. This sequence was found in a human donor who had recovered from COVID-19. This chain uses TRBV7-9 with TRBJ2-5; 7 positions match TRBD2. The sequenced material came from CD4+ T cells from blood, cultured in vitro. As DNA, the CDR3 is TGTGCCAGCAGCTCGGGACTACCTTCGAGTCAGGAGACCCAGTACTTC. This gives the protein CASSSGLPSSQETQYF.